This T cell receptor beta chain was sequenced during a study of post-analysis software for immune sequencing data. Study-wide background: Recorded subtypes: relapsing-remitting, secondary progressive, progressive-relapsing; some patients unannotated.

This clonotype occurred a few times. Its antigen remains unidentified. Whole-study findings and limits: Under the F measure, samples that were prepared in one batch clustered strongly together. Controls had significantly higher normalized Chao1 diversity than multiple sclerosis patients. Included in a set of about 5 TRBV segments more frequent in patients than controls were TRBV5-6, TRBV5-1 and TRBV20-1.

Unique molecular identifiers were built into the TCR beta cDNA libraries. Out of about 1 to 11 million T cells, 450,000 to 600,000 cDNA molecules were generated. A single record per CDR3 protein comes from TCRdb applying MiXCR to the PCR reads. The sample shows about 620,000 distinct CDR3 sequences, roughly 47% of them seen only once. The junction had 18 bases not matched to a gene; V was cut back by 5 bases and J by 7 bases. Germline V gene sequence: CDR1 SGHTA, CDR2 FQGNSA. The CDR3 sequence is 18 residues long. The chain has TRBV7-2 and TRBJ2-4; 9 bases fit TRBD1. Sequencing was carried out using blood. The receptor comes from a girl aged 10-17 years with multiple sclerosis. The CDR3 region is CASSPPLQGANLLNIQYF. CDR3 in DNA: TGTGCCAGCAGCCCACCTTTACAGGGGGCGAATCTCCTTAACATTCAGTACTTC.